This entry is about one TCR beta chain. Its antigen is unidentified. The sample is drawn from a study of beta chain features in type 1 diabetes. Study-wide findings and caveats: Significant though moderate, a shortening of TCRB CDR3s appeared in all four CD4+ subsets of Type 1 diabetes patients. Patients with type 1 diabetes carried fewer insertions and had more deletions at their VDJ junctions. Over-representation of high TCR-expressing cells was a possible consequence of cDNA sequencing.

The CDR3 runs to 15 residues. The V gene's germline CDR1 is GTSNPN and CDR2 SVGIG (reference sequence). Unmatched junction bases numbered 7, after V lost 2 bases and J lost 7 bases. CD4+ naive, central memory, regulatory and stem cell-like memory cells were sorted via CD45RO/CCR7/CD25/CD127/CD95/CD27. As every portion of the isolated RNA was reverse transcribed, the sequencing read expressed TCRB transcripts. Around 3.57 million reads was the average for naive, central memory and regulatory T cell samples. The assay was immunoSEQ multiplex PCR, and TCRdb's table has in-frame clones only and misses some. The table shows over 200,000 clones, with about a tenth occurring only once.

This receptor was obtained from a man aged 25-45 years with type 1 diabetes. Sequencing was carried out using naive CD4+ T cells from blood. The chain links TRBV30 to TRBJ1-5, with 11 nucleotides matching TRBD1. The chain's CDR3 is CAWSWGQGGNQPQHF. Written as DNA, the CDR3 is TGTGCCTGGAGTTGGGGACAGGGGGGGAACCAGCCCCAGCATTTT.